This T cell receptor beta chain was identified during a study of beta chain features in type 1 diabetes. Study-level information: There were 107,917,701 sorted cells examined across all samples. Study results and limitations: Naive, central memory and Treg TCRB repertoires appeared more alike in patients than in healthy donors. For Type 1 diabetes patients, all four CD4+ subsets carried TCRB CDR3s that were moderately but significantly shorter.

About this clone: What it binds is not known.

The study reverse transcribed the entire isolated RNA, so it sequenced expressed TCRB transcripts. This table comes from immunoSEQ multiplex PCR, and its TCRdb copy is limited to in-frame clones, with some not included. Among about 25,000 clones listed, approximately 53% were seen once. A sort by CD45RO/CCR7/CD25/CD127/CD95/CD27 yielded CD4+ naive, central memory, regulatory and stem cell-like memory cells. The CDR3 loop spans 16 amino acids. Trimming stripped 1 base from V and 1 base from J, with 13 bases between. Germline V CDR1 and CDR2: LNHNV, YYDKDF (reference sequence). The origin of this receptor is a man aged 30 to 39 with type 1 diabetes. The chain is built from TRBV15 and TRBJ2-5, with D possibly matching TRBD2 (7 bases). Sequencing input: stem cell memory CD4+ T cells from blood. CDR3 protein: CATSRGSGGFQETQYF. The CDR3 DNA follows: TGTGCCACCAGCAGAGGGTCGGGGGGCTTCCAAGAGACCCAGTACTTC.